Shown below are 18 T cell receptor beta chains from a single sample sequenced in a study of blood T cells in healthy people across ages (dated by TCRdb to between 2015 and 2016). The library relied on 5' RACE. TCRdb names Illumina HiSeq 2500 as the instrument used. A second PCR of about 6 to 12 cycles was run with a J-beta primer mix and a sample-barcoded 5' primer. TCRdb trimmed the raw reads at Q25, called clones with MiXCR and kept productive beta chains. Each CDR3 protein gets just one entry, which takes the most common genes and DNA from the rows behind it. This sample is represented by about 1,800,000 distinct CDR3 sequences; under 30% of them were singletons. The ten top clones hold more than 6% of the sample. Sequenced sample: blood. The receptors derive from a woman in her twenties or thirties in good health.

CDR3 loop: CASRRGTGGAYEQYF. CDR3 DNA: TGCGCCAGCAGACGCGGCACAGGTGGAGCCTACGAGCAGTACTTC. The V call is TRBV5-1, the J call TRBJ2-7; D possibly corresponds to TRBD1 (5 bases). Germline V gene sequence: CDR1 SGHRS, CDR2 YFSETQ. With 5 bases removed from V and 2 bases from J, the gap between germline ends came to 17 bases. The CDR3 loop spans 15 amino acids.

The rearrangement joins TRBV3-1 to TRBJ2-1; D is unclear. The CDR3 has 14 amino acids. CDR1 is LGHDT, CDR2 YNNKEL, per germline (reference sequence). V was shortened by 1 base and J by 6 bases, with 10 bases between the two germline ends. The CDR3 region is CASSQVEAPNEQFF. CDR3 DNA sequence: TGTGCCAGCAGCCAAGTTGAAGCGCCCAATGAGCAGTTCTTC.

This clonotype was seen a single time. V and J are TRBV12-3 or TRBV12-4 and TRBJ2-3; TRBD2 aligns across 7 bases. The CDR3 extends over 13 amino acids. Trimming cost V 6 bases and J 6 bases; bases outside gene matches: 6. CDR3 amino acids: CASRMVGGDTQYF. The CDR3 DNA is TGTGCCAGCAGGATGGTCGGGGGGGATACGCAGTATTTT.

This clonotype was observed at least ten times. The chain uses TRBV12-3 or TRBV12-4 and TRBJ1-1; D gene unclear. This CDR3 spans 13 amino acids. The V end lost 2 bases, the J end lost 1 base, and 5 bases lay between the germline ends. The CDR3 nucleotides read TGTGCCAGCAGTTTAAGACAGAACACTGAAGCTTTCTTT. Amino acids: CASSLRQNTEAFF.

Many counts were recorded for this clonotype. The gene calls are TRBV5-1 and TRBJ2-7; perhaps TRBD1 as D (6 bases). This CDR3 comprises 15 residues. Trimming left V 1 base short and J 1 base short, with 12 bases between. Germline assignment: CDR1 SGHRS and CDR2 YFSETQ. CDR3 loop: CASSLSQGPSYEQYF. CDR3 nucleotides: TGCGCCAGCAGCTTGAGCCAGGGGCCTTCCTACGAGCAGTACTTC.

The chain carries TRBV10-3 and TRBJ1-1; D not resolved. In germline, CDR1 is ENHRY, CDR2 SYGVKD. V was clipped by 10 bases and J by 2 bases, with 14 bases between them. This CDR3 comprises 13 residues. In DNA form, the CDR3 reads TGTGCCACCTGGGAGTCTACCAACACTGAAGCTTTCTTT. This gives the protein CATWESTNTEAFF.

The J gene is TRBJ2-5, the V gene TRBV9; 10 nucleotides align to TRBD2. Germline CDR1 SGDLS, CDR2 YYNGEE. This CDR3 region has 16 residues. V was clipped by 4 bases and J by 5 bases; unmatched bases: 11. The CDR3 coding sequence is TGTGCCAGCAGCCGGGGACTAGCGTCCCTGTTTGAGACCCAGTACTTC. Its translation is CASSRGLASLFETQYF.

The J gene is TRBJ1-2, the V gene TRBV7-9, with TRBD1 matching over 7 bases. The CDR3 consists of 12 residues. The germline CDR1 and CDR2 sequences are SEHNR and FQNEAQ (reference sequence). V dropped 2 bases and J dropped 10; count of bases not matched to a gene: 4. Here the CDR3 DNA reads TGTGCCAGCAGCTTATCCGACAGGGACTACACCTTC. It translates to CASSLSDRDYTF.

This chain connects TRBV5-1 to TRBJ1-1, with D uncertain. Trimming took 0 bases from V and 11 from J, leaving 11 bases between them. The length of the CDR3 is 12 residues. CDR1 and CDR2 from the germline V gene are SGHRS and YFSETQ. This CDR3 is CASSLAGMMAFF. As DNA, the CDR3 is TGCGCCAGCAGCTTGGCCGGGATGATGGCTTTCTTT.

This rearrangement joins TRBV4-1 to TRBJ2-5, with D possibly called TRBD1 or TRBD2 (6 bases each). V was pared by 3 bases and J by 2 bases, with 16 bases between. This CDR3 is built from 16 residues. The V gene's germline CDR1 is MGHRA and CDR2 YSYEKL. The CDR3 nucleotides read TGCGCCAGCAGCCAGGGGGCGGGATGGGGGCAAGAGACCCAGTACTTC. Protein sequence: CASSQGAGWGQETQYF.

The sample holds many counts of this clonotype. The chain combines TRBV12-3 or TRBV12-4 with TRBJ2-4; 13 bases are shared with TRBD2. The J call may be incorrect, as the DNA end agrees better with TRBJ2-7. This CDR3 comprises 16 residues. CDR3 amino acids: CASSLQTSGRRSEQYF. CDR3 DNA sequence: TGTGCCAGCAGTCTTCAGACTAGCGGGAGGCGGAGCGAGCAGTACTTC.

In this sample, this clonotype turned up many times. This sequence joins TRBV5-1 and TRBJ2-1; D is undetermined. Germline V gene lookup returns CDR1 SGHRS and CDR2 YFSETQ. CDR3 length: 13 residues. Trimming left V 3 bases short and J 9 bases short, with 13 bases between. This chain's CDR3 is CASSWESSFEQFF. The CDR3 region has the DNA TGCGCCAGCAGCTGGGAATCCTCGTTTGAGCAGTTCTTC.

Ten or more counts support this clonotype. The CDR3 nucleotides are TGCGCCAGCAGCCAAGATAGGACAGGGGTAGGCTACGAGCAGTACTTC. Protein: CASSQDRTGVGYEQYF. The V and J genes are TRBV4-3 and TRBJ2-7, with TRBD1 matching over 9 bases. CDR1 and CDR2 (germline): LGHNA, YSLEER. The CDR3 totals 16 residues. The J segment lost 3 bases and the V segment lost 0 bases, leaving 6 bases of the junction unmatched.

The sample holds a few counts of this clonotype. Relative to the germline gene, one junction end is altered; a read error may explain this. The chain carries TRBV20-1 and TRBJ2-1, with 8 bases matching TRBD1. This CDR3 comprises 16 residues. Germline lookup yields CDR1 DFQATT and CDR2 SNEGSKA (reference sequence). The CDR3 bases are TGCGGTGCCTTGGGCCAGGGGGCGGGGTTTAACAATGAGCAGTTCTTC. This translates into CGALGQGAGFNNEQFF.

The V call is TRBV5-1, the J call TRBJ1-1; unclear D gene. Per germline, CDR1 SGHRS and CDR2 YFSETQ. The CDR3 runs to 11 residues. Trimming left V 3 bases short and J 8 bases short, with 8 bases between. In DNA, the CDR3 is TGCGCCAGCAGCTCAGACATAGAAGCTTTCTTT. Encoded protein: CASSSDIEAFF.

There are many counts of this clonotype. The chain joins TRBV20-1 to TRBJ1-2, with D tentatively TRBD1 (6 bases). The V and J ends lost 0 bases and 5 bases respectively, with 10 bases between them. The CDR3 sequence is 13 residues long. Germline loops: CDR1 DFQATT, CDR2 SNEGSKA (reference sequence). The CDR3: CSAREKGGYGYTF. CDR3 DNA sequence: TGCAGTGCTAGAGAGAAGGGGGGGTATGGCTACACCTTC.

The chain is built from TRBV6-1 and TRBJ2-1; 10 bases match TRBD2. This CDR3 comprises 15 residues. Germline CDR1 MNHNS, CDR2 SASEGT. The junction had 10 bases not matched to a gene; V was cut back by 8 bases and J by 6 bases. The CDR3 DNA reads TGTGCCAGCGGACCCCGGACTAGCGGTTGCAATGAGCAGTTCTTC. It translates to CASGPRTSGCNEQFF.

V gene TRBV2 combines with J gene TRBJ2-7, with 7 bases matching TRBD1. Germline V gene lookup returns CDR1 SNHLY and CDR2 FYNNEI. Germline trimming cut 7 bases from V and 3 bases from J; bases unmatched to any gene: 6. The CDR3 runs to 13 residues. The DNA of the CDR3 is TGTGCCAGCAACTCCCAGGGGGTCTACGAGCAGTACTTC. This gives the protein CASNSQGVYEQYF.